One T cell receptor beta chain is described in this entry. The antigen is not known. This specimen comes from a study of T cell repertoires in cytomegalovirus infection. This CDR3 is 15 amino acids long. Germline CDR1 is MGHRA and CDR2 is YSYEKL. Trimming took 0 bases from V and 1 from J, leaving 9 bases between them. TCRdb re-called the reads with MiXCR, one entry per CDR3 protein. The sample carries roughly 730,000 distinct CDR3 sequences, 33% recorded once. This TCR was recovered from a human donor in good health (CMV status not recorded). Some clones in this sample may be carry-over from other donors' samples. The sample in question was cultured PBMCs, obtained from culture after CMV antigen stimulation. V and J are TRBV4-1 and TRBJ2-5; D gene unclear. CDR3 bases: TGCGCCAGCAGCCAAGAAGAGGCACCCCAAGAGACCCAGTACTTC. Protein sequence: CASSQEEAPQETQYF.